This T cell receptor (beta chain) was captured by sequencing in a study of cytomegalovirus exposure and HLA in healthy donors. V shed 6 bases, J shed 5 bases, and the junction held 3 bases outside the gene matches. Germline CDR1 reads SNHLY; CDR2 reads FYNNEI. This CDR3 has 12 residues. With 60 Vbeta and 13 Jbeta primers, the PCR was carried out. Produced via immunoSEQ multiplex PCR; TCRdb's table is partial and in-frame only. The table records 110,000 to 150,000 clones, roughly 80% of them present only once. The sequencing sample was made of PBMCs. The V gene is TRBV2, the J gene TRBJ1-1; the match to TRBD1 covers 7 bases. The origin of this receptor is a woman between 40 and 50 years old in good health and CMV-seropositive. CDR3 sequence reads: CASRLQGTEAFF. The CDR3 bases are TGTGCCAGCAGATTACAGGGGACTGAAGCTTTCTTT.